These T cell receptor beta chains were read from a single sample in a study of CD8 T cells in ankylosing spondylitis. TCRdb analysed the 5' RACE reads with MiXCR anew, one entry per CDR3 protein. The table lists fewer than 400,000 distinct CDR3 sequences, about 22% of them singletons. The source material was blood, either unsorted or a sorted T cell fraction (not recorded which). The receptors were sampled from a male donor with ankylosing spondylitis. CDR3s leave out the opening cysteine and the closing phenylalanine or tryptophan.

V gene,J gene,CDR3 protein
TRBV7-9,TRBJ2-5,ASSPDWETQY
TRBV7-9,TRBJ2-1,ASSTFATEQF
TRBV27,TRBJ2-3,ASSRIRVGTDTQY
TRBV5-5,TRBJ2-1,ASAGGSYNEQF
TRBV7-2,TRBJ1-1,ASSPGGAPNTEAF
TRBV3-1,TRBJ1-3,ASSQVRFPSPGNTIY
TRBV12-3/TRBV12-4,TRBJ2-3,ASSARDPGLDTQY
TRBV20-1,TRBJ2-5,SALGQGGKETQY
TRBV4-1,TRBJ2-3,ASLRSGTDTQY
TRBV18,TRBJ2-2,ASSPLVDTSGRTGELF
TRBV11-2,TRBJ2-3,ASSLDSGTETDTQY